This T cell receptor (beta chain) was documented in a study of T-cell reconstitution after alpha-beta-depleted transplantation in children. A remark on this clonotype: This clone may be a read error of a much larger clone one base away.

Unique molecular identifiers were used in preparing the TCRbeta library. Each CDR3 protein gets one entry after TCRdb re-called the PCR reads with MiXCR. This sample yields approximately 640,000 distinct CDR3 sequences, of which 16% are seen a single time; around 0.96% belongs to the top ten. Germline lookup yields CDR1 LGHDT and CDR2 YNNKEL (reference sequence). This CDR3 has 15 amino acids. Trimming removed 10 bases from V and 2 bases from J, with 18 bases in between. The TCR sequence derives from a human donor who donated a stem cell graft to a child with acute myeloid leukemia. The sequenced sample was PBMCs from the stem cell graft donor, obtained from the stem cell graft. The rearrangement uses TRBV3-1 and TRBJ2-1, with D perhaps matching TRBD2 (6 bases). CDR3 bases: TGTGCCATCAGTTTCGGCGGGGTGGCCTACAATGAGCAGTTCTTC. Translation: CAISFGGVAYNEQFF.